The T cell receptor beta chain under discussion was sequenced for a study of blood T cell repertoires in COVID-19. Overall study: Samples came from the United States, Italy and Spain, spanning acute and convalescent COVID-19. Sources were T cells, B-cell-depleted T cells, or PBMCs; the material itself was cDNA or gDNA.

This CDR3 has 16 residues. V lost 0 bases and J lost 1; bases outside the gene matches: 1. Looked up from germline, CDR1 is LGHNA and CDR2 is YNFKEQ. Per the original methods: Reference gene primer amplification in the assay estimated nucleated cell counts. Only in-frame clones appear in the TCRdb table, and some are missing; sequencing was by immunoSEQ multiplex PCR. That table furnishes V, J and clone size, whereas the DNA furnished D and trimming. The sample includes 100,000 to 150,000 clones, approximately 84% of them seen just once. This clone was found a few times. This chain connects TRBV4-2 to TRBJ2-3, with TRBD2 matching 10 bases. Sequencing was carried out using peripheral blood. The receptor was derived from a woman in her twenties or thirties who had recovered from COVID-19. CDR3 bases: TGTGCCAGCAGCCAAGATCTAGCGGGAGGCACAGATACGCAGTATTTT. This codes for CASSQDLAGGTDTQYF.